The TCR beta chain described here comes from a study of identifying expanded T cells in peripheral blood. Deletions cut 1 base from V and 4 bases from J, with 9 bases between. The CDR3 spans 13 residues. CDR1 is SGHRS, CDR2 YFSETQ, per germline. Assay used: immunoSEQ multiplex PCR; TCRdb lists only in-frame clones, some missing. This sample has 85,000 to 95,000 clones, with around nine tenths found just once. Sequencing was carried out using blood. The chain couples TRBV5-1 to TRBJ2-7, with D possibly being TRBD2 (5 bases). This sequence originates from a person aged 18 to 75 in good health. The CDR3 coding sequence is TGCGCCAGCAGCTTGAACGGGGAATACGAGCAGTACTTC. Translating it yields CASSLNGEYEQYF.